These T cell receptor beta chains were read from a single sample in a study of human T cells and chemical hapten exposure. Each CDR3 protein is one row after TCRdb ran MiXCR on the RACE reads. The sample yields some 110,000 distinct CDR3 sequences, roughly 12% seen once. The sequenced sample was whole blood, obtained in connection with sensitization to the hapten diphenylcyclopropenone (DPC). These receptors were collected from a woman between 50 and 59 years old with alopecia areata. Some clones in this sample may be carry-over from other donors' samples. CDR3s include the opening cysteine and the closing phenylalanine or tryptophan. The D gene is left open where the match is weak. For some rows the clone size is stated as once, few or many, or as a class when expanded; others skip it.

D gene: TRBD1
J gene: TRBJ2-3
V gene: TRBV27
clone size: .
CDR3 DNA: TGTGCCAGCAGCGAACAGGGGGCATCAGATACGCAGTATTTT
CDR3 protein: CASSEQGASDTQYF

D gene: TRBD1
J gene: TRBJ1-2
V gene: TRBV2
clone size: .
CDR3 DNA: TGTGCCAGCACTAGACAGGGTAGGAGCTCCGCGATCGGCTACACCTTC
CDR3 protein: CASTRQGRSSAIGYTF

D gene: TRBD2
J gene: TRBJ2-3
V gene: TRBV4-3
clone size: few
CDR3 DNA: TGCGCCAGCAGCCAACATTTTACGGGACTAGCGGGCACAGATACGCAGTATTTT
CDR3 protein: CASSQHFTGLAGTDTQYF

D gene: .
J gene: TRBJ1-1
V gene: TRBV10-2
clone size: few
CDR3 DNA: TGCGCCAGCAGTGAGTCTAGAGGGGTAGGAGATTCTGAAGCTTTCTTT
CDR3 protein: CASSESRGVGDSEAFF

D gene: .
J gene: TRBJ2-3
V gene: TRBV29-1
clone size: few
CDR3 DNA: TGCAGCGTTGTCCCCGGACACCAGAGCACAGATACGCAGTATTTT
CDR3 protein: CSVVPGHQSTDTQYF

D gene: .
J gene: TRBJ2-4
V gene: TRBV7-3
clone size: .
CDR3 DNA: TGTGCCAGCAGCTTAATAGGGCGGATACCCAAAAACATTCAGTACTTC
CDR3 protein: CASSLIGRIPKNIQYF

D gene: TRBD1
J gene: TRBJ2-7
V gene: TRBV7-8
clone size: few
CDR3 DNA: TGTGCCAGCAGCTTAGCGGGATCCGGGACAGGGGGTCCAGAGCAGTACTTC
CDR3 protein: CASSLAGSGTGGPEQYF

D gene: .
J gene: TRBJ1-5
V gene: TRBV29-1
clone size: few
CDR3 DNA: TGCAGCGCTCAAGTAGGAGGGGCGAGCAATCAGCCCCAGCATTTT
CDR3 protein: CSAQVGGASNQPQHF

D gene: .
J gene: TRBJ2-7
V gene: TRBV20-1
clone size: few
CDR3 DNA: TGCAGTGCTAGAGAGGGGGGAATAACCTACGAGCAGTACTTC
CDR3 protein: CSAREGGITYEQYF

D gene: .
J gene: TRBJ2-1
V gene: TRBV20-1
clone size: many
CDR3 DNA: TGCAGTCCTGAAAACGTCGGAAACAATGAGCAGTTCTTC
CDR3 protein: CSPENVGNNEQFF

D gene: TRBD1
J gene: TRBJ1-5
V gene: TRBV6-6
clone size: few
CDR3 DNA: TGTGCCAGCACCCCCGGGACAGGCCATCAGCCCCAGCATTTT
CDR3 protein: CASTPGTGHQPQHF

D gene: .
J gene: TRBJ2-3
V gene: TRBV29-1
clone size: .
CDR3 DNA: TGCAGCGTTGAGACAGATACGCAGTATTTT
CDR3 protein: CSVETDTQYF

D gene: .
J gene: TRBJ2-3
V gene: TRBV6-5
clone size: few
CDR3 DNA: TGTGCCAGCAGTTACTCGTCTAGTTATACGCAGTATTTT
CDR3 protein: CASSYSSSYTQYF

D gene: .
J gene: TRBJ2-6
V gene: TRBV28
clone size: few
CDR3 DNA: TGTGCCAGCAGTGCCCCCCGTCCCAGCTCTGGGGCCAACGTCCTGACTTTC
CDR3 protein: CASSAPRPSSGANVLTF

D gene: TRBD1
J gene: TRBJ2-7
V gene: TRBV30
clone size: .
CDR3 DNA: TGTGCCCTGGGACAGGGGGTCTACGAGCAGTACTTC
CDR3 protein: CALGQGVYEQYF

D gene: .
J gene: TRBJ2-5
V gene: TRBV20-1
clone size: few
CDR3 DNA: TGCAGTGCCCAGAGGGGTTTGGGATCTGAGACCCAGTACTTC
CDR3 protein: CSAQRGLGSETQYF

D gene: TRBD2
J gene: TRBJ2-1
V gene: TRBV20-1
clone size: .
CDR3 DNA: TGCAGTGCTCCGTGGACTAGCGCCTCCTACAATGAGCAGTTCTTC
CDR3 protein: CSAPWTSASYNEQFF

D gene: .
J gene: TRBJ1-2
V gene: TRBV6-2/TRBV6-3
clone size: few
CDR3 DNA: TGTGCCAGCAGTTACCTTCTTGGCTACACCTTC
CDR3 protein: CASSYLLGYTF

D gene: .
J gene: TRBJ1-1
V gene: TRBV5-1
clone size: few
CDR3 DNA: TGCGCCAGCAGCCCCGGGACCATAGGACCTGAAGCTTTCTTT
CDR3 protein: CASSPGTIGPEAFF

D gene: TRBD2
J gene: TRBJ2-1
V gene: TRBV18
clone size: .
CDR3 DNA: TGTGCCAGCTCACCCCGACTAGCGGGGGGCGGAGGTGAGCAGTTCTTC
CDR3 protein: CASSPRLAGGGGEQFF

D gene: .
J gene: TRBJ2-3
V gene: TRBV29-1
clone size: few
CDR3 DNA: TGCAGCGTTGAAGGGGTAGAGGGCACAGATACGCAGTATTTT
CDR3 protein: CSVEGVEGTDTQYF

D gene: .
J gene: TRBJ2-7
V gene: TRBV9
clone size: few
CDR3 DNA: TGTGCCAGCAGCGCTGGGGGGTGGGAAAACGAGCAGTACTTC
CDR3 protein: CASSAGGWENEQYF

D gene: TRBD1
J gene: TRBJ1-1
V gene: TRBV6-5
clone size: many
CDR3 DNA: TGTGCCAGCAGTTACTCGTATCAGGGGGGAATGAACACTGAAGCTTTCTTT
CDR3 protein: CASSYSYQGGMNTEAFF

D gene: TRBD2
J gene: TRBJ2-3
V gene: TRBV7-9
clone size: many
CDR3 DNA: TGTGCCAGCAGCTTAGCCAGCGGGACTCTCACAGATACGCAGTATTTT
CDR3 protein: CASSLASGTLTDTQYF

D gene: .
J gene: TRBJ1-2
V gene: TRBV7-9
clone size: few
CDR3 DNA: TGTGCCAGCAGCTTGCCAGGGGCGGCCTATGGCTACACCTTC
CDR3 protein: CASSLPGAAYGYTF

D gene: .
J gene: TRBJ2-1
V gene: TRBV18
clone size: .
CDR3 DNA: TGTGCCAGCTCTCCGGACGCCTCAAGGGAGCAGTTCTTC
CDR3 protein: CASSPDASREQFF

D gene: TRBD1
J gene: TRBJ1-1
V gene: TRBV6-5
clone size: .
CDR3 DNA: TGTGCCATCGGGGACAGACTATACACTGAAGCTTTCTTT
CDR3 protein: CAIGDRLYTEAFF

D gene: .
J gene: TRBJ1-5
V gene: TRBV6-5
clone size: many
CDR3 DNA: TGTGCCAGCAGCCGCGGACCTAATCAGCCCCAGCATTTT
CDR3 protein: CASSRGPNQPQHF

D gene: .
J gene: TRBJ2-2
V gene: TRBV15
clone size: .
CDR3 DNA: TGTGCCACCAGCAGAGCTTCAGGGAACACCGGGGAGCTGTTTTTT
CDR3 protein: CATSRASGNTGELFF

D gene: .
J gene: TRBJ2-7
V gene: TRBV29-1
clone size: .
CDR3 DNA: TGCAGCGTGGGGACTTCCTACGAGCAGTACTTC
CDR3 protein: CSVGTSYEQYF

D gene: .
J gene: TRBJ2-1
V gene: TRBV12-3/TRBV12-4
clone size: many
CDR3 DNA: TGTGCCAGCAGTCCCTCCCCGGACAACAACAATGAGCAGTTCTTC
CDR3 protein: CASSPSPDNNNEQFF

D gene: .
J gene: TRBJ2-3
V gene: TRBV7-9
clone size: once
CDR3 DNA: TGTGCCAGCAGCCCTTTTAGCCCTAGAAAGGATACGCAGTATTTT
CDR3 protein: CASSPFSPRKDTQYF

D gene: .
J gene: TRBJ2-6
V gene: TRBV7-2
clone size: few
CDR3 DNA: TGTGCCAGCAGCTTAGGGATTAGCGGCTCTGGGGCCAACGTCCTGACTTTC
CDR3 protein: CASSLGISGSGANVLTF

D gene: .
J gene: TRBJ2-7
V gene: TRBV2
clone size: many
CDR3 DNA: TGTGCCAGCAGTGAGCCGGGACACCGCTTC
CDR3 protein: CASSEPGHRF

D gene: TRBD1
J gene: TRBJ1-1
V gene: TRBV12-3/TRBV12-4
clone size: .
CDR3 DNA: TGTGCCAGCAGTCATACAGGGGGCCGGACTGAAGCTTTCTTT
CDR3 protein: CASSHTGGRTEAFF

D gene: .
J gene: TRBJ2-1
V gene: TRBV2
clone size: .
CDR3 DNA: TGTGCCAGCAGCGGGGGACGAGCAATTGAGCAGTTCTTC
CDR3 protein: CASSGGRAIEQFF

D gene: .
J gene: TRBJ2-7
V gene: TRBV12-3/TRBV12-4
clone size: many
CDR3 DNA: TGTGCCAGCAGTTTGGCACAAGAGCAGTACTTC
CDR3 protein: CASSLAQEQYF

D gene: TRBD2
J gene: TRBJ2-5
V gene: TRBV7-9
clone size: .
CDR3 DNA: TGTGCCAGCAGCACCCCCAAGGGGCTAGCGGCCCAAGAGACCCAGTACTTC
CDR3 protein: CASSTPKGLAAQETQYF

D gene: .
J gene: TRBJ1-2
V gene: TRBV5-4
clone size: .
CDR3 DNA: TGTGCCAGCAGCTTGGTGGGACGGGATGGCTACACCTTC
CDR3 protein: CASSLVGRDGYTF

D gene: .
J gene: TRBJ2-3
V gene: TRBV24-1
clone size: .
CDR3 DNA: TGTGCCACCAGTGACCTAGACGGACTCTCAGATACGCAGTATTTT
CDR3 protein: CATSDLDGLSDTQYF

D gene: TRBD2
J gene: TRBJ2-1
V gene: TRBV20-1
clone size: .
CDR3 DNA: TGCAGTGCTAGATGGGGCGGGAGCTCCTACAATGAGCAGTTCTTC
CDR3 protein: CSARWGGSSYNEQFF

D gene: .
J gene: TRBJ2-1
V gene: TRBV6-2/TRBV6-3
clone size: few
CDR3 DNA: TGTGCCAGCAGCCCTCCTGGGCGGTCGGGTAATGAGCAGTTCTTC
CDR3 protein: CASSPPGRSGNEQFF

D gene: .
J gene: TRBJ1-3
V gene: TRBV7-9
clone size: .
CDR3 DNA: TGTGCCAGCAGTCCGGACTTCTCTGGAAACACCATATATTTT
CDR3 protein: CASSPDFSGNTIYF

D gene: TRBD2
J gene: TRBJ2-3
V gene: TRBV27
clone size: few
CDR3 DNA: TGTGCCAGCAGTACCCTGGAGCGGGGTATCACAGATACGCAGTATTTT
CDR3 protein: CASSTLERGITDTQYF

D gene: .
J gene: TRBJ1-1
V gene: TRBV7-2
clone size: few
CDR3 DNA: TGTGCCAGCAGCTTACAGGGGTCGGTCACTGAAGCTTTCTTT
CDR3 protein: CASSLQGSVTEAFF

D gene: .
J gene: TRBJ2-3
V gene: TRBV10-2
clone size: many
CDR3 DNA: TGCGCCAGCAGTGTCCTTTTGGATACGCAGTATTTT
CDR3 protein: CASSVLLDTQYF

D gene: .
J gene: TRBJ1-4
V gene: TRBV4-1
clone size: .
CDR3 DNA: TGCGCCAGCAGCCCACAGCCGGGGGATGGTGAAAAACTGTTTTTT
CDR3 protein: CASSPQPGDGEKLFF

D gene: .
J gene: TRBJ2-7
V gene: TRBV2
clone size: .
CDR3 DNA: TGTGCCAGCAGTGATCGGAGGAAGCAGTACTTC
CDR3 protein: CASSDRRKQYF

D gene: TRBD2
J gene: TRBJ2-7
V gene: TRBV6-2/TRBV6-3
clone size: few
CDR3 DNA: TGTGCCAGCAGTTACGCAGCGGGAGAGTACGAGCAGTACTTC
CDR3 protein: CASSYAAGEYEQYF

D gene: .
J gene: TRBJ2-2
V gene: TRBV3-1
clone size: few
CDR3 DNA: TGTGCCAGCAGCCGTTCCAGGGGCCCCGGGGAGCTGTTTTTT
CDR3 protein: CASSRSRGPGELFF

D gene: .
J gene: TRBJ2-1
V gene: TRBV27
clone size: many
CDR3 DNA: TGTGCCAGCCGCTCGGGGACTGGCTCCTACAATGAGCAGTTCTTC
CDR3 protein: CASRSGTGSYNEQFF

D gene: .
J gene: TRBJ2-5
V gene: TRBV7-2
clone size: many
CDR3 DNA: TGTGCCAGCAGCAACCCGTCTGAGACCCAGTACTTC
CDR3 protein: CASSNPSETQYF

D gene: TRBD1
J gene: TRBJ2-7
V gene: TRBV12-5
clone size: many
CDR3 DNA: TGTGCTAGTGGCCTGGGACAGGGCCACGAGCAGTACTTC
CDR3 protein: CASGLGQGHEQYF

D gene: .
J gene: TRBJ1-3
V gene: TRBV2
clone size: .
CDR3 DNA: TGTGCCAGCAAACAAGACTCTGGAAACACCATATATTTT
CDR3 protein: CASKQDSGNTIYF

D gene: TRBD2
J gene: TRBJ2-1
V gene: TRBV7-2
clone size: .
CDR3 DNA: TGTGCCAGCAGCTCCGGGACTAGCTCCTACAATGAGCAGTTCTTC
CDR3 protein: CASSSGTSSYNEQFF

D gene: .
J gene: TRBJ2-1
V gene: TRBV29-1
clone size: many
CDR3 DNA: TGCAGCGTTGAGGAATACAATGAGCAGTTCTTC
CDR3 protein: CSVEEYNEQFF

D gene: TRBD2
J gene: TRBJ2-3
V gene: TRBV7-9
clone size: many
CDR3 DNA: TGTGCCAGCAGCTCGGGACTAGCGAGCACAGATACGCAGTATTTT
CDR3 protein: CASSSGLASTDTQYF

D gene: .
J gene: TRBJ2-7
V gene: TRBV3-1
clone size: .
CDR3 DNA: TGTGCCAGCAGCCAAATCCTAGGGACCTACGAGCAGTACTTC
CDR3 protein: CASSQILGTYEQYF

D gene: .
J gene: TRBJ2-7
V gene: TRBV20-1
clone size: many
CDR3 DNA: TGCAGTGCTAGAGATTGGGCGTCTACTTACGAGCAGTACTTC
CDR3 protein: CSARDWASTYEQYF

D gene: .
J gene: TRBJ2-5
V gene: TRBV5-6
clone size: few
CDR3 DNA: TGTGCCAGCAGGAGACATGGAGAGACCCAGTACTTC
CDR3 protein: CASRRHGETQYF